These T cell receptor beta chains were read from a single sample in a study of CD8 T cells in Susac syndrome. TCRdb reprocessed the immunoSEQ multiplex PCR reads via MiXCR and lists one record per CDR3 protein. The sample contains roughly 200,000 distinct CDR3 sequences, approximately 94% of which appear only once. Sequences were obtained from CD4+ T cells from PBMCs. The receptors shown here come from a human donor with multiple sclerosis. CDR3s include the opening cysteine and the closing phenylalanine or tryptophan. D genes are given only for firm matches.

TRBJ1-2 | - | 13 | TRBV25-1 | TGTGCCAGCAGTGAATGGTCCGGTTTGGGCTACACCTTC | CASSEWSGLGYTF
TRBJ1-6 | TRBD1 | 14 | TRBV15 | TGTGCCACCAGCAGCAGGGGGGCTTTGGACCCCCTCCACTTT | CATSSRGALDPLHF
TRBJ2-2 | - | 16 | TRBV4-2 | TGTGCCAGCAGCCTTATGGGGGGAGTCGGTGCCGGGGAGCTGTTTTTT | CASSLMGGVGAGELFF
TRBJ1-2 | - | 13 | TRBV19 | TGTGCCAGTAGTATGTTGACACCGTATGGCTACACCTTC | CASSMLTPYGYTF
TRBJ2-2 | TRBD2 | 17 | TRBV2 | TGTGCCAGCAGTGAACGCGGGGGGGAATGGAACACCGGGGAGCTGTTTTTT | CASSERGGEWNTGELFF
TRBJ2-4 | - | 13 | TRBV3-1 | TGTGCCAGCAGCCAAGATCTCCCTTCCAGTCAGTACTTC | CASSQDLPSSQYF
TRBJ1-1 | - | 14 | TRBV15 | TGTGCCACCAGCCCTGCCCTAATGAACACTGAAGCTTTCTTT | CATSPALMNTEAFF
TRBJ2-3 | - | 13 | TRBV20-1 | TGCAGTGCCCATCCCAGCGGGCGCGATACGCAGTATTTT | CSAHPSGRDTQYF
TRBJ1-6 | - | 13 | TRBV2 | TGTGCCAGCAGTGAAGCTTGGAATTCACCCCTCCACTTT | CASSEAWNSPLHF
TRBJ2-3 | TRBD2 | 15 | TRBV5-1 | TGCGCCAGCAGCTTGGAACGCGGGGGGGCAGATACGCAGTATTTT | CASSLERGGADTQYF
TRBJ2-7 | - | 14 | TRBV7-8 | TGTGCCAGCAGCTTAGGGCCAACCGCCTACGAGCAGTACTTC | CASSLGPTAYEQYF
TRBJ2-5 | TRBD1 | 15 | TRBV7-9 | TGTGCCAGCAGCCAAGGACAGGGATATTTGGAGACCCAGTACTTC | CASSQGQGYLETQYF
TRBJ2-1 | TRBD2 | 15 | TRBV7-9 | TGTGCCAGCAGCATTAGCGGGGGAGAGTACAATGAGCAGTTCTTC | CASSISGGEYNEQFF
TRBJ1-5 | - | 14 | TRBV6-2/TRBV6-3 | TGTGCCAGCACTCCTGGGCGTCGCAATCAGCCCCAGCATTTT | CASTPGRRNQPQHF
TRBJ1-6 | - | 13 | TRBV11-2 | TGTGCCAGCAGCCCCGATCAGCTCCAAACCCTCCACTTT | CASSPDQLQTLHF
TRBJ2-2 | - | 16 | TRBV20-1 | TGCAGTGCTAGAGACTTGGGTTCGGTGAACACCGGGGAGCTGTTTTTT | CSARDLGSVNTGELFF
TRBJ2-5 | - | 12 | TRBV12-3/TRBV12-4 | TGTGCCAGCAGTTCTGCGGGTGAGACCCAGTACTTC | CASSSAGETQYF
TRBJ2-1 | - | 12 | TRBV10-3 | TGTGCCATCAGTGAGTCAACGGGGGGCTGGATCTTC | CAISESTGGWIF
TRBJ1-6 | TRBD1 | 17 | TRBV4-1 | TGCGCCAGCAGCCAAGTCCGGGACAGGGTATTCGATTCACCCCTCCACTTT | CASSQVRDRVFDSPLHF
TRBJ2-5 | TRBD2 | 13 | TRBV20-1 | TGCAGTGCTTTAGCGGGGTCGGGGGAGACCCAGTACTTC | CSALAGSGETQYF
TRBJ2-3 | TRBD2 | 16 | TRBV9 | TGTGCCAGCAACAAAAACCGGGGACTAGCGGGCGATACGCAGTATTTT | CASNKNRGLAGDTQYF
TRBJ2-5 | - | 12 | TRBV6-2/TRBV6-3 | TGTGCCAGCAGTCACACTACGGAGACCCAGTACTTC | CASSHTTETQYF
TRBJ2-1 | TRBD2 | 16 | TRBV18 | TGTGCCAGCTCACCACTGACGGGGGGGTCCTACAATGAGCAGTTCTTC | CASSPLTGGSYNEQFF
TRBJ1-1 | - | 11 | TRBV29-1 | TGCAGCGCCGAGAGCAGCACTGAAGCTTTCTTT | CSAESSTEAFF
TRBJ2-7 | - | 15 | TRBV20-1 | TGCAGTGGACGGTACCCCGCGCGGGGGCTCCACGAGCAGTACTTC | CSGRYPARGLHEQYF
TRBJ2-1 | - | 15 | TRBV20-1 | TGCAGTGCTAGAGATGGGGCTAGCGACTACAATGAGCAGTTCTTC | CSARDGASDYNEQFF